The 32 T cell receptor beta chains presented below share a single source sample, sequenced in a study of monozygotic twins with inflammatory bowel disease (dated by TCRdb to between 2017 and 2020). Libraries came from 5' RACE. Sequenced using an Illumina HiSeq 2500. After reprocessing by TCRdb, each CDR3 protein sequence is one entry, and no DNA is given. This sample's records show approximately 400,000 distinct CDR3 sequences. The top ten constitute around 2.5% of the sample. The specimen was blood. The receptor set was obtained from a human donor with ulcerative colitis or Crohn's disease, or a healthy co-twin of an affected twin (not recorded which).

The chain employs TRBV20-1 and TRBJ1-5. This CDR3 comprises 13 residues. Germline lookup yields CDR1 DFQATT and CDR2 SNEGSKA (reference sequence). CDR3 residues: CSAWRGVGQPQHF.

V gene TRBV4-1 combines with J gene TRBJ2-5; with no DNA, the TCRdb D assignment of TRBD1 cannot be verified. From germline, CDR1 is MGHRA and CDR2 YSYEKL. There are 16 residues in the CDR3. The CDR3 region is CASSLTGATTQETQYF.

This chain joins TRBV7-2 and TRBJ1-1. Germline CDR1 is SGHTA and CDR2 is FQGNSA. CDR3 length: 15 residues. CDR3 residues: CASSLVWRMNTEAFF.

This rearrangement joins TRBV4-1 to TRBJ1-2; with no DNA, the TCRdb D assignment of TRBD1 cannot be verified. The CDR3 is made up of 15 amino acids. Per germline, CDR1 MGHRA and CDR2 YSYEKL. This chain's CDR3 is CASSPQGVGTDGYTF.

V is TRBV12-3 or TRBV12-4 and J is TRBJ1-4. CDR3 length: 14 amino acids. This CDR3 is CASSFEGVREKLFF.

V usage is TRBV23-1 and J usage is TRBJ2-2; absent DNA, TCRdb's TRBD1 call cannot be checked. TRBV23-1 is flagged as an ORF with uncertain function. The CDR3 loop spans 18 amino acids. The CDR3 loop is CASSQSINSPTNTGELFF.

The chain uses TRBV28 and TRBJ2-2; TCRdb designates TRBD2, a call that cannot be tested without DNA. The CDR3 consists of 17 residues. Germline CDR1 MDHEN, CDR2 SYDVKM. The CDR3 is CASSLLGLAGVGGELFF.

The J gene is TRBJ1-6, the V gene TRBV12-3 or TRBV12-4. The length of the CDR3 is 12 residues. The CDR3 sequence is CATGGNDSPLHF.

The rearrangement uses TRBV11-3 and TRBJ1-1. The CDR3 has 13 amino acids. Germline CDR1 reads SGHNT; CDR2 reads YENEEA. CDR3 residues: CASSVSSNTEAFF.

V is TRBV28 and J is TRBJ2-5; TCRdb indicates TRBD2, and absent DNA this call remains unverified. Germline values: CDR1 MDHEN, CDR2 SYDVKM. This CDR3 has 14 amino acids. CDR3: CAAMTGGGIETQYF.

This sequence joins TRBV20-1 and TRBJ2-5; TCRdb selects TRBD2, and the lack of DNA leaves this call unchecked. CDR1 is DFQATT, CDR2 SNEGSKA, per germline (reference sequence). The CDR3 spans 15 residues. The CDR3 reads CSARLGGRFQETQYF.

The chain combines TRBV9 with TRBJ2-1; the D gene TCRdb calls, TRBD2, cannot be checked with no DNA. CDR1 and CDR2 (germline): SGDLS, YYNGEE. There are 18 residues in the CDR3. The CDR3 protein is CASSPRDLLAGFINEQFF.

This chain links TRBV9 with TRBJ1-3. This CDR3 region has 13 residues. Per the germline V gene, CDR1 is SGDLS and CDR2 is YYNGEE. The CDR3 here is CASSQNSGNTIYF.

The chain employs TRBV24-1 and TRBJ1-5; there is no DNA to check the TCRdb D call of TRBD1. This CDR3 contains 12 residues. CDR1 is KGHDR, CDR2 SFDVKD, per germline. CDR3 loop: CATGGDNQPQHF.

The chain couples TRBV7-2 to TRBJ2-7. The CDR3 covers 12 residues. The germline V gene encodes CDR1 SGHTA and CDR2 FQGNSA. This CDR3 is CASSPSGREQYF.

The V call is TRBV20-1, the J call TRBJ2-7; TCRdb outputs TRBD2, but without DNA this stays unchecked. Per the germline V gene, CDR1 is DFQATT and CDR2 is SNEGSKA (reference sequence). This CDR3 contains 16 residues. The CDR3 spells CSALGTSGRSGYEQYF.

The chain recombines TRBV27 with TRBJ2-6; the D call of TRBD1 rests on TCRdb alone, since no DNA is present to check it. CDR1 is MNHEY and CDR2 is SMNVEV in the germline V gene (reference sequence). The CDR3 consists of 16 residues. CDR3 sequence reads: CASSLFGKSGANVLTF. Variable domain in full (rest from reference TRBV27 and TRBJ2-6): EAQVTQNPRYLITVTGKKLTVTCSQNMNHEYMSWYRQDPGLGLRQIYYSMNVEVTDKGDVPEGYKVSRKEKRNFPLILESPSPNQTSLYFCASSLFGKSGANVLTFGAGSRLTVL.

V is TRBV13 and J is TRBJ2-1; TCRdb calls TRBD2, which cannot be checked without DNA. Germline CDR1 reads PRHDT; CDR2 reads FYEKMQ (reference sequence). The CDR3 is made up of 17 amino acids. The CDR3 protein is CASSGGQGLAAKNEQFF.

The gene calls are TRBV5-6 and TRBJ2-1; TCRdb's D call, TRBD2, is unchecked because there is no DNA. In germline, CDR1 is SGHDT, CDR2 YYEEEE. The CDR3 is 16 amino acids. The CDR3 loop is CASSPQGLAGVVEQFF.

The rearrangement joins TRBV6-1 to TRBJ1-2. In germline, CDR1 is MNHNS, CDR2 SASEGT. The CDR3 is 18 amino acids. The CDR3 region is CASGDLGREEGTNYGYTF.

This sequence joins TRBV20-1 and TRBJ2-1; TCRdb picks TRBD1, but there is no DNA to check that call. This CDR3 comprises 21 residues. Germline V lookup: CDR1 DFQATT, CDR2 SNEGSKA (reference sequence). The CDR3 here is CSAHSPLGTVNGRRSYNEQFF.

This chain connects TRBV5-1 to TRBJ2-2. CDR1 and CDR2 from the germline V gene are SGHRS and YFSETQ. This CDR3 is 15 amino acids long. This CDR3 reads CASSLSLSSSGELFF.

The V call is TRBV10-3, the J call TRBJ2-1; TCRdb's assignment of TRBD2 cannot be checked, as there is no DNA. This CDR3 region has 12 residues. Germline loops: CDR1 ENHRY, CDR2 SYGVKD. The CDR3: CAIKGLVGEQFF.

This chain links TRBV9 with TRBJ1-1. This CDR3 is 15 amino acids long. CDR1 is SGDLS and CDR2 is YYNGEE in the germline V gene. CDR3 in amino acids: CASSATAVGNTEAFF.

The chain has TRBV7-6 and TRBJ1-1. CDR1 is SGHVS and CDR2 is FNYEAQ in the germline V gene. The CDR3 covers 16 residues. This CDR3 is CASSLSPGGEGTEAFF.

The CDR3 is CASSQRDTSNEKLFF. The chain has TRBV4-2 and TRBJ1-4; the D call of TRBD1 rests on TCRdb alone, since no DNA is present to check it. The CDR3 runs to 15 residues. Germline V gives CDR1 LGHNA, CDR2 YNFKEQ.

The chain couples TRBV5-1 to TRBJ2-7; TCRdb designates TRBD1, a call that cannot be tested without DNA. Germline V gene lookup returns CDR1 SGHRS and CDR2 YFSETQ. CDR3 size: 14 residues. CDR3 loop: CASSLGQGHHEQYF.

V usage is TRBV5-1 and J usage is TRBJ1-4; the TRBD1 assignment by TCRdb is unverifiable without DNA. Germline V gene sequence: CDR1 SGHRS, CDR2 YFSETQ. CDR3 length: 16 amino acids. CDR3 loop: CASRPTYRVIGEKLFF.

V is TRBV7-2 and J is TRBJ1-6; the D gene TCRdb calls, TRBD1, cannot be checked with no DNA. CDR3 length equals 15 residues. In germline, CDR1 is SGHTA, CDR2 FQGNSA. The CDR3 loop reads CASSSYHRAEGALHF.

The chain couples TRBV5-4 to TRBJ1-2. CDR3 size: 19 residues. Germline CDR1 is SGHNT and CDR2 is YYREEE (reference sequence). The CDR3 loop is CASSYPLGLGGGKNYGYTF.

The chain uses TRBV10-3 and TRBJ2-7. CDR3 length equals 11 residues. Germline V gene sequence: CDR1 ENHRY, CDR2 SYGVKD. Here the CDR3 reads CAISDKYEQYF.

CDR3 residues: CASSHTGSNQPQHF. V and J are TRBV12-3 or TRBV12-4 and TRBJ1-5; TCRdb calls TRBD1, which cannot be checked without DNA. The CDR3 runs 14 residues.